These 22 T cell receptor beta chains share one sample of origin, sequenced in a study of regulatory T cells in long-lasting Graves disease. Time point noted: persistent/refractory GD, antithyroid drugs over 5 years with positive TRAb. From RNA extracted from PBMCs, the TCR library was made. Libraries of TCR beta came from iRepertoire HTBI primers plus Arm-PCR of CDR3 regions. TCRdb ran MiXCR on the multiplex PCR reads and lists one entry per CDR3 protein. The sample lists 650,000 to 700,000 distinct CDR3 sequences, about 30% occurring once. The source was peripheral blood mononuclear cells (PBMCs), collected when the disease was refractory, from a patient treated with antithyroid drugs. These receptors were obtained from a female donor with Graves disease.

This clonotype was seen only a few times. J is TRBJ1-4 and V is TRBV28; possibly TRBD1 for D (6 bases). Trimming left V 8 bases short and J 4 bases short, with 14 bases between. In germline, CDR1 is MDHEN, CDR2 SYDVKM. The CDR3 consists of 14 residues. Written as DNA, the CDR3 is TGTGCCAGCCAGCCCCAGGGGTATAATGAAAAACTGTTTTTT. Residues: CASQPQGYNEKLFF.

This chain links TRBV2 with TRBJ1-1, with D tentatively TRBD1 (6 bases). CDR1 and CDR2 from the germline V gene are SNHLY and FYNNEI. Trimming cost V 3 bases and J 1 base, with 12 bases left between them. The CDR3 totals 15 residues. This CDR3 reads CASSDGGPGNTEAFF. CDR3 coding DNA: TGTGCCAGCAGTGACGGGGGCCCCGGGAACACTGAAGCTTTCTTT.

This chain joins TRBV20-1 and TRBJ2-5; TRBD2 is a possible D gene (6 bases). V shed 5 bases and J shed 3 bases, with 22 bases lying between them. From germline, CDR1 is DFQATT and CDR2 SNEGSKA (reference sequence). The CDR3 loop spans 16 amino acids. The CDR3: CSAAPLLGGGEETQYF. In DNA, the CDR3 is TGCAGTGCTGCCCCTCTACTCGGCGGAGGGGAAGAGACCCAGTACTTC.

This clonotype was recorded only once. The chain recombines TRBV19 with TRBJ1-1; D may be TRBD1 (5 bases). CDR3 length equals 14 residues. Germline values: CDR1 LNHDA, CDR2 SQIVND (reference sequence). The V and J ends lost 7 bases and 7 bases respectively, with 19 bases between them. The CDR3 loop reads CASTNTRGRNEAFF. The CDR3 DNA follows: TGTGCCAGTACCAATACTAGGGGCCGCAATGAAGCTTTCTTT.

This clonotype was seen repeatedly, ten times or more. This chain connects TRBV28 to TRBJ1-4; D not resolved. Germline V lookup: CDR1 MDHEN, CDR2 SYDVKM. CDR3 length equals 18 residues. Trimming cost V 2 bases and J 0 bases, with 16 bases left between them. CDR3 protein: CASSLGFRVVATNEKLFF. The CDR3 bases are TGTGCCAGCAGTTTAGGGTTCCGAGTCGTTGCAACTAATGAAAAACTGTTTTTT.

The chain employs TRBV7-9 and TRBJ2-7, with D possibly called TRBD1 or TRBD2 (5 bases each). Looked up from germline, CDR1 is SEHNR and CDR2 is FQNEAQ (reference sequence). Trimming shortened V by 5 bases and J by 1 base, and 12 bases separated the two germline ends. The CDR3 sequence is 14 residues long. The CDR3: CASSPGTQSYEQYF. Written as DNA, the CDR3 is TGTGCCAGCAGCCCGGGGACGCAATCCTACGAGCAGTACTTC.

The genes are TRBV28 and TRBJ1-1; D unresolved. The V gene's germline CDR1 is MDHEN and CDR2 SYDVKM. The CDR3 is made up of 10 amino acids. V was trimmed by 5 bases and J by 9 bases, leaving 7 bases between them. Written as DNA, the CDR3 is TGTGCCAGCAGTGGGTATCAAGCTTTCTTT. Translating it yields CASSGYQAFF.

This clonotype was seen a handful of times. The chain employs TRBV6-1 and TRBJ2-7; 7 bases fit TRBD2. The CDR3 has 16 residues. Trimming took 9 bases from V and 2 from J; bases not matched to a gene: 16. Germline CDR1 and CDR2: MNHNS and SASEGT. The CDR3 protein is CASITPRGGSTYEQYF. As DNA, the CDR3 is TGTGCCAGTATCACCCCGCGCGGGGGATCTACCTACGAGCAGTACTTC.

The chain has TRBV20-1 and TRBJ2-2, with D tentatively TRBD1 (5 bases). Trimming removed 5 bases at V and 0 bases at J, with 10 bases between. There are 14 residues in the CDR3. Germline V CDR1 and CDR2: DFQATT, SNEGSKA (reference sequence). CDR3 protein: CSAQQVANTGELFF. DNA for the CDR3: TGCAGTGCTCAACAGGTCGCGAACACCGGGGAGCTGTTTTTT.

The chain joins TRBV5-1 to TRBJ2-1; no firm D call. CDR1 is SGHRS, CDR2 YFSETQ, per germline. This CDR3 has 15 amino acids. Trimming removed 4 bases from V and 0 bases from J, with 11 bases in between. The CDR3 coding sequence is TGCGCCAGCAGCCCACAAGACCGCTCCTACAATGAGCAGTTCTTC. Protein: CASSPQDRSYNEQFF.

This chain links TRBV3-1 with TRBJ1-1; weak D call: TRBD1 (5 bases). The germline gives CDR1 LGHDT, CDR2 YNNKEL (reference sequence). V was cut by 2 bases and J by 5 bases, with 12 bases left in between. The CDR3 has 14 residues. The CDR3 sequence is CASSQQGRRTEAFF. The CDR3 nucleotides are TGTGCCAGCAGCCAACAGGGTAGGAGGACTGAAGCTTTCTTT. Filled out from reference TRBV3-1 and TRBJ1-1, the complete variable domain reads DTAVSQTPKYLVTQMGNDKSIKCEQNLGHDTMYWYKQDSKKFLKIMFSYNNKELIINETVPNRFSPKSPDKAHLNLHINSLELGDSAVYFCASSQQGRRTEAFFGQGTRLTVV.

At least ten counts were recorded for this clonotype. The chain uses TRBV2 and TRBJ1-5; the D gene is possibly TRBD1 (6 bases). The V gene lost 11 bases and the J gene lost 1 base, with 12 bases spanning the gap. Germline loops: CDR1 SNHLY, CDR2 FYNNEI. This CDR3 region has 13 residues. The CDR3 is CAGGGMSNQPQHF. The DNA for the CDR3 is TGTGCCGGTGGGGGCATGAGCAATCAGCCCCAGCATTTT.

The V and J genes are TRBV6-1 and TRBJ1-6; unclear D gene. V lost 10 bases to trimming and J lost 10 bases, with 14 bases between them. Germline assignment: CDR1 MNHNS and CDR2 SASEGT. The CDR3 sequence is 12 residues long. The CDR3 nucleotides read TGTGCCACCGAGGGCTTAGGGTCACCCCTCCACTTT. Protein product: CATEGLGSPLHF.

This clonotype was detected only a few times. A much bigger clone sits one base away, suggesting this may be a read error. V gene TRBV12-3 or TRBV12-4 combines with J gene TRBJ2-2; weak D call: TRBD2 (5 bases). This CDR3 is 13 amino acids long. The V end was cut by 3 bases, the J end by 8 bases, with 10 bases between. CDR3 DNA: TGTGCCAGCAGTTTGCCCGGGGTTGGGGAGCTGTTTTTT. This translates into CASSLPGVGELFF.

This clonotype was counted a few times. The chain is built from TRBV27 and TRBJ1-1, with D maybe TRBD1 (6 bases). Trimming left V 2 bases short and J 10 bases short, with 20 bases between. The germline V gene encodes CDR1 MNHEY and CDR2 SMNVEV (reference sequence). The CDR3 covers 15 residues. The CDR3 is CASSLMGALGGVAFF. CDR3 coding DNA: TGTGCCAGCAGTTTAATGGGGGCCCTAGGGGGAGTAGCTTTCTTT.

The chain has TRBV12-3 or TRBV12-4 and TRBJ1-3; D remains unclear. This CDR3 region has 15 residues. Trimming took 1 base from V and 0 from J, leaving 7 bases between them. Here the CDR3 reads CASSLGLSSGNTIYF. The CDR3 DNA follows: TGTGCCAGCAGTTTAGGGCTTTCCTCTGGAAACACCATATATTTT.

This clonotype was observed a few times. V is TRBV7-2 and J is TRBJ2-2; possibly TRBD2 for D (5 bases). V was shortened by 3 bases and J by 7 bases, with 15 bases between the two germline ends. The CDR3 contains 15 residues. The V gene's germline CDR1 is SGHTA and CDR2 FQGNSA. CDR3: CASSFRTPRGGELFF. CDR3 bases: TGTGCCAGCAGCTTTCGGACTCCTCGCGGCGGGGAGCTGTTTTTT.

Only a few counts were recorded for this clonotype. V usage is TRBV11-2 and J usage is TRBJ1-3; D gene ambiguous. This CDR3 comprises 12 residues. Germline CDR1 SGHAT, CDR2 FQNNGV. V shed 5 bases and J shed 4 bases, with 6 bases lying between them. CDR3 coding DNA: TGTGCCAGCAGCAATTACGGAAACACCATATATTTT. Its protein product is CASSNYGNTIYF.

The table lists this clonotype with many counts. The J gene is TRBJ2-5, the V gene TRBV6-5, with 7 bases fitting TRBD1. CDR3 length: 14 amino acids. The J segment lost 5 bases and the V segment lost 0 bases, leaving 3 bases of the junction unmatched. Per germline, CDR1 MNHEY and CDR2 SVGAGI. The CDR3 here is CASSYSTGRETQYF. DNA of the CDR3: TGTGCCAGCAGTTACTCGACAGGGCGGGAGACCCAGTACTTC.

In this sample, this clonotype turned up a few times. This sequence joins TRBV6-1 and TRBJ1-1; D not certain. This CDR3 has 12 residues. Germline CDR1 and CDR2: MNHNS and SASEGT. V was pared by 8 bases and J by 1 base, with 8 bases between. The CDR3 region has the DNA TGTGCCAGCCTTGTGGGGAACACTGAAGCTTTCTTT. This translates into CASLVGNTEAFF.

The rearrangement joins TRBV6-2 or TRBV6-3 to TRBJ1-4, with 7 bases matching TRBD1. Germline trimming cut 0 bases from V and 14 bases from J; bases unmatched to any gene: 12. CDR1 is MNHEY, CDR2 SVGEGT, per germline. The CDR3 runs 15 residues. CDR3 amino acids: CASSYSKVGTAALFF. In DNA form, the CDR3 reads TGTGCCAGCAGTTACTCGAAGGTGGGGACAGCTGCTCTGTTTTTT.

V usage is TRBV19 and J usage is TRBJ2-7; TRBD2 agrees at 11 bases. The V segment lost 8 bases and the J segment 4 bases; nucleotides outside the gene matches: 7. Looked up from germline, CDR1 is LNHDA and CDR2 is SQIVND (reference sequence). The CDR3 sequence is 14 residues long. The chain's CDR3 is CASAYGTSGYEQYF. The CDR3 coding sequence is TGTGCCAGTGCGTATGGGACTAGCGGTTACGAGCAGTACTTC.